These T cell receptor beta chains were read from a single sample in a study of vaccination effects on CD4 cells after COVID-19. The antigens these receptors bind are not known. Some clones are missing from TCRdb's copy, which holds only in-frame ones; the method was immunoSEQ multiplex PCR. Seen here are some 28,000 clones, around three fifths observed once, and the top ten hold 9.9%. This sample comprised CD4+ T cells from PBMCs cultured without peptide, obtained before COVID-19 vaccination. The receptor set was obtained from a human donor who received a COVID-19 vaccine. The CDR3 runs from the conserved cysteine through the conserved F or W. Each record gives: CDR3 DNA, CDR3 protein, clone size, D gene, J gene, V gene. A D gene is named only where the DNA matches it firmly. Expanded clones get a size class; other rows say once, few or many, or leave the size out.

CDR3nt: TGTGCCAGCAGTTACTCGCCTACAGGGGGCACTGAAGCTTTCTTT
CDR3aa: CASSYSPTGGTEAFF
abundance: .
d_gene: TRBD1
j_gene: TRBJ1-1
v_gene: TRBV6-5

CDR3nt: TGTGCCAGCAGCTTAAGGGACGCCCATCTCCCCGGGGAGCTGTTTTTT
CDR3aa: CASSLRDAHLPGELFF
abundance: .
d_gene: .
j_gene: TRBJ2-2
v_gene: TRBV7-6

CDR3nt: TGTGCCAGCAGTGAGATCGCGGGGGGTACCACAGATACGCAGTATTTT
CDR3aa: CASSEIAGGTTDTQYF
abundance: few
d_gene: TRBD2
j_gene: TRBJ2-3
v_gene: TRBV2

CDR3nt: TGCGCCAGCAGTGCGGCTAGCGGAATTGACACAGATACGCAGTATTTT
CDR3aa: CASSAASGIDTDTQYF
abundance: .
d_gene: TRBD2
j_gene: TRBJ2-3
v_gene: TRBV10-1

CDR3nt: TGCGCCAGCAGTAGAGGACTACCGACCTCCTACGAGCAGTACTTC
CDR3aa: CASSRGLPTSYEQYF
abundance: .
d_gene: .
j_gene: TRBJ2-7
v_gene: TRBV10-2

CDR3nt: TGTGCCATCAAACCGCCGGACACAGATACGCAGTATTTT
CDR3aa: CAIKPPDTDTQYF
abundance: .
d_gene: .
j_gene: TRBJ2-3
v_gene: TRBV10-3

CDR3nt: TGTGCCAGCAGGTCGGACGGGCAGCAGTACTTC
CDR3aa: CASRSDGQQYF
abundance: .
d_gene: .
j_gene: TRBJ2-7
v_gene: TRBV6-5

CDR3nt: TGCAGCGGGACAGTGTTGACTGAAGCTTTCTTT
CDR3aa: CSGTVLTEAFF
abundance: few
d_gene: .
j_gene: TRBJ1-1
v_gene: TRBV29-1

CDR3nt: TGCGCCAGCAGCATACTAAGCGAGACGGGTTCACCCCTCCACTTT
CDR3aa: CASSILSETGSPLHF
abundance: .
d_gene: .
j_gene: TRBJ1-6
v_gene: TRBV5-1

CDR3nt: TGTGCCATCAGTGAGGGGACAGGGTCCCCATACGAGCAGTACTTC
CDR3aa: CAISEGTGSPYEQYF
abundance: .
d_gene: TRBD1
j_gene: TRBJ2-7
v_gene: TRBV10-3

CDR3nt: TGCGCCAGCAGCTCGGGACAGGGGGCGAACGAGCAGTACTTC
CDR3aa: CASSSGQGANEQYF
abundance: .
d_gene: TRBD1
j_gene: TRBJ2-7
v_gene: TRBV5-1

CDR3nt: TGTGCCAGCAGCTTTGGGGGGTCTGGGGCCAACGTCCTGACTTTC
CDR3aa: CASSFGGSGANVLTF
abundance: .
d_gene: .
j_gene: TRBJ2-6
v_gene: TRBV5-4

CDR3nt: TGTGCCAGCAGCTTTCGCCTGACAGAACCTGGGGCCAACGTCCTGACTTTC
CDR3aa: CASSFRLTEPGANVLTF
abundance: .
d_gene: .
j_gene: TRBJ2-6
v_gene: TRBV11-2

CDR3nt: TGTGCCAGTAGTCGCGGACTCACGGCTGGGGCCAACGTCCTGACTTTC
CDR3aa: CASSRGLTAGANVLTF
abundance: medium-sized
d_gene: .
j_gene: TRBJ2-6
v_gene: TRBV19

CDR3nt: TGTGCCAGCAGCCAAGTCGAGACCCAGTACTTC
CDR3aa: CASSQVETQYF
abundance: few
d_gene: .
j_gene: TRBJ2-5
v_gene: TRBV3-1/TRBV3-2

CDR3nt: TGCGCCAGCAGCTGGGGTGGTTCGAACACCGGGGAGCTGTTTTTT
CDR3aa: CASSWGGSNTGELFF
abundance: .
d_gene: .
j_gene: TRBJ2-2
v_gene: TRBV5-1

CDR3nt: TGTGCCAGTACCGGGACAGGACCCTACGAGCAGTACTTC
CDR3aa: CASTGTGPYEQYF
abundance: .
d_gene: TRBD1
j_gene: TRBJ2-7
v_gene: TRBV19

CDR3nt: TGTGCCAGCAGCTCGGCGTCGGACAGGGGGAAATTTGTACCCCTCCACTTT
CDR3aa: CASSSASDRGKFVPLHF
abundance: .
d_gene: TRBD1
j_gene: TRBJ1-6
v_gene: TRBV7-6

CDR3nt: TGTGCCAGCAGCTTAGCCGGGACAGGGACACCCTTTGAGCAGTATTTT
CDR3aa: CASSLAGTGTPFEQYF
abundance: .
d_gene: TRBD1
j_gene: TRBJ2-3
v_gene: TRBV7-2

CDR3nt: TGTGCCAGCAGTGACGGGCAGGGGGCGCGAGCTTTCTTT
CDR3aa: CASSDGQGARAFF
abundance: .
d_gene: TRBD1
j_gene: TRBJ1-1
v_gene: TRBV2

CDR3nt: TGCGCCAGCAGCTTGGATCGTAGCCTGGAGACCCAGTACTTC
CDR3aa: CASSLDRSLETQYF
abundance: .
d_gene: .
j_gene: TRBJ2-5
v_gene: TRBV5-1

CDR3nt: TGTGCCAGTAGTATTCAACGGCCTAACTATGGCTACACCTTC
CDR3aa: CASSIQRPNYGYTF
abundance: .
d_gene: .
j_gene: TRBJ1-2
v_gene: TRBV19

CDR3nt: TGTGCCAGCAGCCAAGAAGCTGGCGGGGGGGCAGATACGCAGTATTTT
CDR3aa: CASSQEAGGGADTQYF
abundance: .
d_gene: TRBD2
j_gene: TRBJ2-3
v_gene: TRBV4-2

CDR3nt: TGTGCCAGCAGCTCTCGACTGGCCAGCACAGATACGCAGTATTTT
CDR3aa: CASSSRLASTDTQYF
abundance: once
d_gene: .
j_gene: TRBJ2-3
v_gene: TRBV5-8

CDR3nt: TGCGCCAGCAGCCAAGAGACAGGGGCAAACTACGAGCAGTACTTC
CDR3aa: CASSQETGANYEQYF
abundance: once
d_gene: TRBD1
j_gene: TRBJ2-7
v_gene: TRBV4-1

CDR3nt: TGCGCCAGCAGTGAGCCCCCAACCTACGAGCAGTACTTC
CDR3aa: CASSEPPTYEQYF
abundance: .
d_gene: .
j_gene: TRBJ2-7
v_gene: TRBV10-2

CDR3nt: TGTGCCAGCTCACCCCGGACAGGGGCCTCCTACGAGCAGTACTTC
CDR3aa: CASSPRTGASYEQYF
abundance: .
d_gene: TRBD1
j_gene: TRBJ2-7
v_gene: TRBV18

CDR3nt: TGTGCCAGCTCAGGGCGGGGCCTCTCCTACGAGCAGTACTTC
CDR3aa: CASSGRGLSYEQYF
abundance: .
d_gene: .
j_gene: TRBJ2-7
v_gene: TRBV18

CDR3nt: TGTGCCAGCAGTTTTCGGTCCGGCGGCATTCAGTACTTC
CDR3aa: CASSFRSGGIQYF
abundance: .
d_gene: .
j_gene: TRBJ2-4
v_gene: TRBV12-3/TRBV12-4

CDR3nt: TGTGCCAGCAGTTACGAGAGCGGGAGGACTTACGAGCAGTACTTC
CDR3aa: CASSYESGRTYEQYF
abundance: .
d_gene: TRBD2
j_gene: TRBJ2-7
v_gene: TRBV6-5

CDR3nt: TGTGCCAGCAGTGTAGTCAATCCCGGGACATCTAATCAGCCCCAGCATTTT
CDR3aa: CASSVVNPGTSNQPQHF
abundance: .
d_gene: .
j_gene: TRBJ1-5
v_gene: TRBV2

CDR3nt: TGCGCCAGCAGTGAGTCGAGCTCAAGCGGGAGGACAGATACGCAGTATTTT
CDR3aa: CASSESSSSGRTDTQYF
abundance: .
d_gene: TRBD2
j_gene: TRBJ2-3
v_gene: TRBV10-1

CDR3nt: TGCAGCGTTCAGGGGGCGGTGGGTGGCTACACCTTC
CDR3aa: CSVQGAVGGYTF
abundance: .
d_gene: TRBD1
j_gene: TRBJ1-2
v_gene: TRBV29-1

CDR3nt: TGTGCCAGCAACCTTCTGGCGGGGGGCACTGAAGCTTTCTTT
CDR3aa: CASNLLAGGTEAFF
abundance: once
d_gene: .
j_gene: TRBJ1-1
v_gene: TRBV6-5

CDR3nt: TGCGCCAGCAGCCCGCTCCAGGGGGCAACTAATGAAAAACTGTTTTTT
CDR3aa: CASSPLQGATNEKLFF
abundance: .
d_gene: TRBD1
j_gene: TRBJ1-4
v_gene: TRBV5-1

CDR3nt: TGTGCCAGCAGCTTGATGGGGGCGCGTTACTATGGCTACACCTTC
CDR3aa: CASSLMGARYYGYTF
abundance: .
d_gene: .
j_gene: TRBJ1-2
v_gene: TRBV5-6

CDR3nt: TGTGCCAGCAGTTACTCTCCCTCATTGAACACTGAAGCTTTCTTT
CDR3aa: CASSYSPSLNTEAFF
abundance: .
d_gene: .
j_gene: TRBJ1-1
v_gene: TRBV6-5

CDR3nt: TGTGCCAGTAGTTTGGCAGCAGGGGGCGCAAACTATGGCTACACCTTC
CDR3aa: CASSLAAGGANYGYTF
abundance: .
d_gene: TRBD1
j_gene: TRBJ1-2
v_gene: TRBV19

CDR3nt: TGTGCCAGCAGTGACGTAGGGCGGGCCGAGCAGTACTTC
CDR3aa: CASSDVGRAEQYF
abundance: .
d_gene: .
j_gene: TRBJ2-7
v_gene: TRBV2

CDR3nt: TGTGCCAGCAGCCAAAGACAGGGTGGAAGTGATGGCTACACCTTC
CDR3aa: CASSQRQGGSDGYTF
abundance: .
d_gene: TRBD1
j_gene: TRBJ1-2
v_gene: TRBV14

CDR3nt: TGTGCCTGGAGTGTGGACAGGGTCAATCAGCCCCAGCATTTT
CDR3aa: CAWSVDRVNQPQHF
abundance: .
d_gene: TRBD1
j_gene: TRBJ1-5
v_gene: TRBV30

CDR3nt: TGTGCTAGTGGTGCCCCCGACAGGGGTACTAATGAAAAACTGTTTTTT
CDR3aa: CASGAPDRGTNEKLFF
abundance: .
d_gene: TRBD1
j_gene: TRBJ1-4
v_gene: TRBV12-5

CDR3nt: TGTGCCAGCAGTGAAGAGAGGCGAAGCTCTGGAAACACCATATATTTT
CDR3aa: CASSEERRSSGNTIYF
abundance: .
d_gene: .
j_gene: TRBJ1-3
v_gene: TRBV6-1

CDR3nt: TGTGCCAGCTGCCGGAGCGGGGGGCGTTACAATGAGCAGTTCTTC
CDR3aa: CASCRSGGRYNEQFF
abundance: .
d_gene: TRBD2
j_gene: TRBJ2-1
v_gene: TRBV6-5

CDR3nt: TGTGCCAGCAAAGGGACCGCCAACACTGAAGCTTTCTTT
CDR3aa: CASKGTANTEAFF
abundance: few
d_gene: .
j_gene: TRBJ1-1
v_gene: TRBV4-2

CDR3nt: TGCGCCAGCAGCCTGTTGGCAGGTGGGAACACTGAAGCTTTCTTT
CDR3aa: CASSLLAGGNTEAFF
abundance: .
d_gene: .
j_gene: TRBJ1-1
v_gene: TRBV4-1

CDR3nt: TGCGCCAGCAGCCTTGGGCCCCTAGGCAATCAGCCCCAGCATTTT
CDR3aa: CASSLGPLGNQPQHF
abundance: .
d_gene: .
j_gene: TRBJ1-5
v_gene: TRBV5-1

CDR3nt: TGTGCCAGCAGTTTGGAACGGACAGGTAGGAATGAGCAGTTCTTC
CDR3aa: CASSLERTGRNEQFF
abundance: .
d_gene: TRBD1
j_gene: TRBJ2-1
v_gene: TRBV6-5

CDR3nt: TGTGCCAGCAGTGCAGGGTATAGCAATCAGCCCCAGCATTTT
CDR3aa: CASSAGYSNQPQHF
abundance: .
d_gene: .
j_gene: TRBJ1-5
v_gene: TRBV2

CDR3nt: TGCGCCAGCTCTTCGGCGGGAGGGGTCGGAGATACGCAGTATTTT
CDR3aa: CASSSAGGVGDTQYF
abundance: .
d_gene: TRBD2
j_gene: TRBJ2-3
v_gene: TRBV10-1

CDR3nt: TGTGCCAGCAGTTTATTTTCGGGGTTCAATGAGCAGTTCTTC
CDR3aa: CASSLFSGFNEQFF
abundance: .
d_gene: .
j_gene: TRBJ2-1
v_gene: TRBV27

CDR3nt: TGTGCCAGCAGCCCGCAGGAGTCTGGGGCCAACGTCCTGACTTTC
CDR3aa: CASSPQESGANVLTF
abundance: .
d_gene: .
j_gene: TRBJ2-6
v_gene: TRBV7-7

CDR3nt: TGTGCCAGCAGCCGCGAACAGGGGGCATACGAGCAGTACTTC
CDR3aa: CASSREQGAYEQYF
abundance: .
d_gene: TRBD1
j_gene: TRBJ2-7
v_gene: TRBV25-1

CDR3nt: TGCGCCAGCAGCTTGGCCTCTCTAGCGCATCCTCAAGAGACCCAGTACTTC
CDR3aa: CASSLASLAHPQETQYF
abundance: .
d_gene: .
j_gene: TRBJ2-5
v_gene: TRBV5-1

CDR3nt: TGTGCCAGCACGAAACGGGGCACCGGGGAGCTGTTTTTT
CDR3aa: CASTKRGTGELFF
abundance: .
d_gene: .
j_gene: TRBJ2-2
v_gene: TRBV2